This TCR beta chain was observed in a study of post-analysis software for immune sequencing data (dated by TCRdb to about 2015). Describing the broader study: Relapsing-remitting, secondary progressive and progressive-relapsing multiple sclerosis were recorded as disease courses, and subtype annotation was lacking for some patients. A subset of samples was prepared in parallel using single-end sample barcoding, then pooled and co-amplified after Illumina adapter ligation. The multiple sclerosis patient repertoires were compared with about a dozen previously published healthy control repertoires from donors aged 6 to 25 years.

The library came from PCR. For sequencing, an Illumina HiSeq 2500 was employed. To reduce PCR and sequencing biases, unique molecular identifiers were incorporated into the TCR beta cDNA libraries. Per 1 to 10 million input T cells, around 500,000 cDNA molecules were obtained, such that each molecule approximated one T cell. The same protocol used for the earlier healthy control dataset was applied to prepare and sequence the patient libraries. Within a given batch, samples were prepared together, multiplexed and sequenced on the same HiSeq lane. In the original analysis: Raw barcoded reads were processed with MIGEC, discarding single-read molecular identifier groups before consensus assembly and CDR3 extraction. Clonotype tables were post-analysed with VDJtools, normalizing diversity by down-sampling all datasets to the smallest sample size. To correct batch-related cross-sample contamination, repertoire overlap clustering matched CDR3 amino acid sequences but not nucleotide sequences. TCRdb's own reprocessing of the public reads used fastp at Q25 and MiXCR and kept productive beta chains. Each entry merges the rows of one CDR3 protein and shows their most common DNA and genes. The V and J calls here are based on TCRdb, not the publication. For this sample the table gives about half a million distinct CDR3 sequences, of which roughly 34% were detected only once. The ten largest make up roughly 6% of the sample.

To demonstrate the VDJtools post-analysis software, TCR beta repertoires were profiled from the peripheral blood of 13 young patients with multiple sclerosis. The multiple sclerosis patients were children and adolescents between about 6 and 16 years of age. According to the germline V gene (reference sequence), CDR1 reads DFQATT and CDR2 reads SNEGSKA. The CDR3 has 12 amino acids, counting the end cysteine and phenylalanine. Solely the CDR3 DNA is kept, with 36 bases framed from the first base. V was cut back by 3 bases and J by 10 bases, leaving a gap of 13 bases between them. General findings and caveats noted by the study authors: Direct clustering with F measure showed strong co-clustering of samples prepared in the same batch, prompting a batch-effect correction. Significantly higher frequencies in patients than in controls were found for a handful of TRBV segments, including TRBV5-6, TRBV5-1 and TRBV20-1. Compared with controls, multiple sclerosis patients had significantly lower normalized Chao1 diversity, a finding suggesting substantial peripheral T-cell clonal expansion. The multiple sclerosis patient group was slightly younger than the control group.

With respect to this clonotype: Which antigen it targets is not known. Base qualities are not provided; no much larger clone lies one nucleotide away.

The chain employs TRBV20-1 and TRBJ2-1; too little of a D gene remains to name it. The sample comprised blood. The origin of this receptor is a girl aged 2 to 17 with multiple sclerosis. The CDR3 region has the sequence CSASPVPSEQFF. In nucleotide form, the sequence is TGCAGTGCTAGTCCCGTGCCCTCGGAGCAGTTCTTC.